This TCR beta chain was identified in a study of T cell responses to AZD1222 COVID-19 vaccine. The CDR3 contains 15 residues. The germline gives CDR1 SGHDT, CDR2 YYEEEE. The V end was cut by 1 base, the J end by 5 bases, with 15 bases between. Measured with immunoSEQ multiplex PCR; TCRdb has only the in-frame clones, and not every one. The table records about 94,000 clones, roughly 90% of them present only once. The receptor's source is an adult who received the AZD1222 COVID-19 vaccine. The sequenced sample was peripheral blood, obtained 28 days after the second AZD1222 dose. V gene TRBV5-6 combines with J gene TRBJ1-1; tentatively, D is TRBD1 (5 bases). This CDR3 reads CASSLRSARETEAFF. CDR3 DNA sequence: TGTGCCAGCAGCTTGAGATCCGCCAGGGAAACTGAAGCTTTCTTT.